This T cell receptor (beta chain) was profiled in a study of shared clonotypes between healthy human individuals. About the research overall: Each donor's CD4 naive and CD4 memory cells filled three plates apiece, CD8 naive two, and CD8 memory one.

Study-wide points: About 4.5% of naive CD4 clonotypes were common to a handful of donors. Some clonotypes were shared by all four sorted-subset donors, while others were not shared. The non-shared ones had lower generation probabilities than the shared ones.

The method was immunoSEQ multiplex PCR; TCRdb's version includes in-frame clones alone and lacks a portion of them. Of about a million clones detected, about 75% appear once; the ten largest clones hold 1.2% to 1.5%. Trimming removed 0 bases from V and 0 bases from J; junction bases left unmatched: 7. CDR1 is SGHRS, CDR2 YFSETQ, per germline. This CDR3 spans 17 amino acids. For this clone: Its antigen is unidentified.

The receptor comes from a man between 18 and 29 years old in good health. The material sequenced was memory CD4+ T cells sorted from blood. Stated subset: CD45RA-negative fraction. V and J are TRBV5-1 and TRBJ2-7, with 9 bases matching TRBD1. As DNA, the CDR3 is TGCGCCAGCAGCTTGGGGACAGGGGCCCTCAGCTCCTACGAGCAGTACTTC. Translation: CASSLGTGALSSYEQYF.